The 21 T cell receptor beta chains below all came from one sample that was sequenced in a study of response to subunit inactivated influenza vaccine. A single record per CDR3 protein comes from TCRdb applying MiXCR to the RT-PCR reads. The sample has about 650,000 distinct CDR3 sequences; about 15% are singletons. The sequences come from PBMCs from blood, collected roughly 12 days after vaccination. Receptors were obtained from a man in his fifties or sixties who received an inactivated influenza vaccine.

This clonotype was detected many times. The chain uses TRBV24-1 and TRBJ2-1, with TRBD1 matching over 11 bases. Germline V gene sequence: CDR1 KGHDR, CDR2 SFDVKD. This CDR3 is built from 15 residues. J was trimmed by 5 bases and V by 2 bases; bases with no gene match: 1. DNA of the CDR3: TGTGCCACCAGTGATTGGGACAGGGGGGACAATGAGCAGTTCTTC. Protein: CATSDWDRGDNEQFF.

J is TRBJ2-2 and V is TRBV6-5; possibly TRBD2 for D (6 bases). CDR1 and CDR2 (germline): MNHEY, SVGAGI. The CDR3 runs to 15 residues. Trimming removed 4 bases at V and 6 bases at J, with 15 bases between. The CDR3 is CASSWDSPESGELFF. CDR3 in DNA: TGTGCCAGCAGTTGGGACTCCCCGGAGTCCGGGGAGCTGTTTTTT.

This clonotype was seen many times. V gene TRBV6-1 combines with J gene TRBJ2-7; 12 bases fit TRBD1. There are 14 residues in the CDR3. Germline V lookup: CDR1 MNHNS, CDR2 SASEGT. V shed 5 bases, J shed 3 bases, and the junction held 2 bases outside the gene matches. The chain's CDR3 is CASSRDRGLYEQYF. The CDR3 DNA reads as TGTGCCAGCAGTCGGGACAGGGGGCTCTACGAGCAGTACTTC.

This clonotype was counted only a few times. The V call is TRBV29-1, the J call TRBJ2-7; 9 positions match TRBD1. The trim removed 4 bases at V and 5 bases at J, leaving 6 bases unmatched. The CDR3 runs to 13 residues. Looked up from germline, CDR1 is SQVTM and CDR2 is ANQGSEA. The DNA for the CDR3 is TGCAGCGTTGGGGACAGGGACCCCCACGAGCAGTACTTC. This gives the protein CSVGDRDPHEQYF.

The chain uses TRBV7-9 and TRBJ2-7; the D is unclear. CDR1 is SEHNR and CDR2 is FQNEAQ in the germline V gene (reference sequence). The CDR3 is made up of 15 amino acids. V lost 5 bases to trimming and J lost 3 bases, with 17 bases between them. The CDR3 loop is CASSRYSFAGYEQYF. The CDR3, as DNA: TGTGCCAGCAGCCGCTACAGTTTCGCTGGCTACGAGCAGTACTTC.

This clonotype was recorded many times. This rearrangement joins TRBV28 to TRBJ1-5; 9 bases align to TRBD1. Germline CDR1 MDHEN, CDR2 SYDVKM. The CDR3 covers 14 residues. J was trimmed by 2 bases and V by 6 bases; bases with no gene match: 2. The CDR3 DNA reads as TGTGCCAGCAGGGGACAGGGTGGCAATCAGCCCCAGCATTTT. This codes for CASRGQGGNQPQHF. The full variable domain, completed using reference TRBV28 and TRBJ1-5, is DVKVTQSSRYLVKRTGEKVFLECVQDMDHENMFWYRQDPGLGLRLIYFSYDVKMKEKGDIPEGYSVSREKKERFSLILESASTNQTSMYLCASRGQGGNQPQHFGDGTRLSIL.

This clonotype was counted only a few times. This chain links TRBV20-1 with TRBJ2-7; D might be TRBD2 (6 bases). V lost 1 base and J 0 bases, leaving 22 bases between the germline ends. The V gene's germline CDR1 is DFQATT and CDR2 SNEGSKA (reference sequence). There are 18 residues in the CDR3. The CDR3 DNA follows: TGCAGTGCTAGAGGTTCCCTGGGGCTAGCGCTATACTCCTACGAGCAGTACTTC. Encoded protein: CSARGSLGLALYSYEQYF.

This clonotype turned up a few times. The chain recombines TRBV4-1 with TRBJ1-2; 9 bases agree with TRBD1. Looked up from germline, CDR1 is MGHRA and CDR2 is YSYEKL. Unmatched junction bases numbered 2, after V lost 2 bases and J lost 4 bases. This CDR3 has 14 amino acids. The CDR3 sequence: CASSQSTGGYGYTF. CDR3 in DNA: TGCGCCAGCAGCCAATCGACAGGGGGCTATGGCTACACCTTC.

CDR3 coding DNA: TGTGCCAGCAGTTTAGTGGGGTTTAGCAATCAGCCCCAGCATTTT. Its translation is CASSLVGFSNQPQHF. The chain combines TRBV12-3 or TRBV12-4 with TRBJ1-5; D not certain. Trimming shortened V by 1 base and J by 0 bases, and 7 bases separated the two germline ends. CDR3 length: 15 residues.

This clonotype was picked up many times. This chain uses TRBV2 with TRBJ2-1, with TRBD2 matching 7 bases. The CDR3 extends over 16 amino acids. Germline trimming cut 4 bases from V and 0 bases from J; bases unmatched to any gene: 6. CDR1 and CDR2 (germline): SNHLY, FYNNEI. This chain's CDR3 is CASSGLAEVSYNEQFF. The CDR3 nucleotides are TGTGCCAGCAGTGGGCTAGCGGAAGTCTCCTACAATGAGCAGTTCTTC.

The chain combines TRBV6-5 with TRBJ1-1; weak D call: TRBD1 (6 bases). Germline V lookup: CDR1 MNHEY, CDR2 SVGAGI. The CDR3 is 14 amino acids. V was clipped by 0 bases and J by 4 bases, with 9 bases between them. The CDR3 spells CASSYSTTGTEAFF. The CDR3 nucleotides read TGTGCCAGCAGTTACTCGACGACAGGCACTGAAGCTTTCTTT.

The sample holds a few counts of this clonotype. The chain has TRBV7-2 and TRBJ2-1; 7 bases are shared with TRBD1. The length of the CDR3 is 15 residues. CDR1 is SGHTA, CDR2 FQGNSA, per germline. The V and J ends lost 5 bases and 0 bases, in that order; junction bases with no gene match: 4. The CDR3 sequence: CASSGRGISYNEQFF. The DNA for the CDR3 is TGTGCCAGCAGCGGCAGGGGGATCTCCTACAATGAGCAGTTCTTC.

The CDR3 DNA reads as TGTGCCAGCAGCCAGTGGGGAACCAATCAGCCCCAGCATTTT. It specifies CASSQWGTNQPQHF. The rearrangement uses TRBV3-1 and TRBJ1-5; D remains unclear. The CDR3 has 14 residues. CDR1 is LGHDT and CDR2 is YNNKEL in the germline V gene (reference sequence). V lost 3 bases and J lost 3, with 9 bases in between. Full variable domain (remainder filled in from reference TRBV3-1 and TRBJ1-5): DTAVSQTPKYLVTQMGNDKSIKCEQNLGHDTMYWYKQDSKKFLKIMFSYNNKELIINETVPNRFSPKSPDKAHLNLHINSLELGDSAVYFCASSQWGTNQPQHFGDGTRLSIL.

This clonotype was picked up a small number of times. This rearrangement joins TRBV27 to TRBJ2-3; 13 positions match TRBD2. The V gene's germline CDR1 is MNHEY and CDR2 SMNVEV (reference sequence). The junction had 8 bases not matched to a gene; V was cut back by 3 bases and J by 5 bases. This CDR3 spans 17 amino acids. This chain's CDR3 is CASSLKTGLAGEDTQYF. CDR3 DNA: TGTGCCAGCAGTTTGAAGACCGGACTAGCGGGAGAAGATACGCAGTATTTT.

This chain connects TRBV9 to TRBJ2-5; D is undetermined. V was trimmed by 0 bases and J by 5 bases, leaving 11 bases between them. From germline, CDR1 is SGDLS and CDR2 YYNGEE. The CDR3 runs 14 residues. The CDR3 nucleotides read TGTGCCAGCAGCGTAGGAACGAAGAGTGAGACCCAGTACTTC. Protein: CASSVGTKSETQYF.

This chain uses TRBV29-1 with TRBJ1-2; D call uncertain. Germline values: CDR1 SQVTM, CDR2 ANQGSEA. The CDR3 extends over 13 amino acids. Trimming removed 1 base at V and 5 bases at J, with 11 bases between. The CDR3 region has the DNA TGCAGCGTTGAAGGGAGTGGGTTATATGGCTACACCTTC. Its protein is CSVEGSGLYGYTF. Full variable domain (outside the CDR3, taken from reference TRBV29-1 and TRBJ1-2): SAVISQKPSRDICQRGTSLTIQCQVDSQVTMMFWYRQQPGQSLTLIATANQGSEATYESGFVIDKFPISRPNLTFSTLTVSNMSPEDSSIYLCSVEGSGLYGYTFGSGTRLTVV.

Only a few counts were recorded for this clonotype. V and J are TRBV6-2 or TRBV6-3 and TRBJ1-2; 9 bases agree with TRBD1. The CDR3 is 16 amino acids. CDR1 MNHEY and CDR2 SVGEGT come from the germline V gene. J lost 2 bases, V lost 0 bases, and 4 bases had no gene match. CDR3 in amino acids: CASSYSKGQGNYGYTF. DNA for the CDR3: TGTGCCAGCAGTTACTCGAAGGGACAGGGAAACTATGGCTACACCTTC.

The rearrangement links TRBV20-1 to TRBJ1-5; TRBD1 agrees at 10 bases. Per germline, CDR1 DFQATT and CDR2 SNEGSKA (reference sequence). The CDR3 sequence is 12 residues long. Trimming cost V 5 bases and J 6 bases; bases outside gene matches: 1. CDR3 bases: TGCAGTGCTTGGGACAGGGGTCAGCCCCAGCATTTT. Translation: CSAWDRGQPQHF.

The gene calls are TRBV27 and TRBJ2-7; 8 bases are shared with TRBD2. V shed 3 bases, J shed 0 bases, and the junction held 7 bases outside the gene matches. CDR1 and CDR2 (germline): MNHEY, SMNVEV (reference sequence). The length of the CDR3 is 16 residues. The CDR3 spells CASSLLAGHSSYEQYF. Written as DNA, the CDR3 is TGTGCCAGCAGTTTGCTAGCGGGCCACTCCTCCTACGAGCAGTACTTC.

This clonotype came up many times. The gene calls are TRBV20-1 and TRBJ2-7; 12 bases align to TRBD2. The CDR3 length is 14 residues. V was clipped by 4 bases and J by 0 bases; unmatched bases: 1. CDR1 is DFQATT and CDR2 is SNEGSKA in the germline V gene (reference sequence). CDR3: CSAKGLAGSYEQYF. CDR3 coding DNA: TGCAGTGCTAAGGGACTAGCGGGCTCCTACGAGCAGTACTTC.

This clonotype has ten or more counts. This chain connects TRBV20-1 to TRBJ2-1, with D possibly being TRBD1 (5 bases). The CDR3 loop spans 14 amino acids. Trimming took 0 bases from V and 8 from J, leaving 14 bases between them. The germline V gene has CDR1 DFQATT and CDR2 SNEGSKA (reference sequence). CDR3 protein: CSARDPYSRDEQFF. The CDR3 region has the DNA TGCAGTGCTAGAGATCCTTATAGCAGGGATGAGCAGTTCTTC.